This T cell receptor beta chain was identified during a study of cytomegalovirus exposure and HLA in healthy donors. The study's findings and limits: When presence/absence was analysed, sequencing depth was taken to be roughly uniform across donors. A later analysis found common viral pathogens apparently linked to several of the most significant clusters.

As concerns this clone: Its cognate antigen is unknown.

V lost 4 bases and J lost 8; bases outside the gene matches: 15. The CDR3 runs 17 residues. Germline V gene data show CDR1 as SGDLS and CDR2 as YYNGEE. Primers included in the PCR were 60 Vbeta and 13 Jbeta primers. The repertoire was sequenced with immunoSEQ multiplex PCR; TCRdb's copy has only in-frame clones and lacks some. Its listing shows some 30,000 clones. This clonotype was sampled from a man aged 35-49 years in good health and CMV-seronegative. The chain combines TRBV9 with TRBJ2-1; 10 positions agree with TRBD2. The material sequenced was PBMCs. CDR3 nucleotide sequence: TGTGCCAGCAGCCCCTTTCGGGCTAGCGGGAGTTGGGATGAGCAGTTCTTC. This codes for CASSPFRASGSWDEQFF.